The rows below give T cell receptor beta chains drawn from one sample of a study of OX40 agonist ivuxolimab in advanced cancers. Measured with immunoSEQ multiplex PCR; TCRdb has only the in-frame clones, and not every one. This sample has 85,000 or so clones; 86% occur once, and the top ten carry roughly 2.1%. This sample comprised CD4+ or CD8+ T cells sorted from blood, obtained in a trial of the OX40 agonist ivuxolimab. The receptors here all came from an adult with an advanced solid tumor such as melanoma, head and neck, liver or kidney cancer. Each CDR3 is given with its conserved first and last residue. The order of the fields is J gene, clone size, V gene, D gene, CDR3 DNA, CDR3 protein. A D gene is named only where the DNA matches it firmly. Size is stated for part of the rows, as once, few or many counts, or as a class when the clone is expanded.

J gene: TRBJ1-4; clone size: NA; V gene: TRBV7-9; D gene: NA; CDR3 DNA: TGTGCCAGCAGCTTAGAATTCGGGTATTCGCTGAATGAAAAACTGTTTTTT; CDR3 protein: CASSLEFGYSLNEKLFF
J gene: TRBJ2-5; clone size: once; V gene: TRBV27; D gene: NA; CDR3 DNA: TGTGCCAGCAGTTCCCTAAAGGGGATCCAAGAGACCCAGTACTTC; CDR3 protein: CASSSLKGIQETQYF
J gene: TRBJ2-5; clone size: NA; V gene: TRBV6-1; D gene: TRBD2; CDR3 DNA: TGTGCCAGCACCTTGCGGGGGGAGGAGACCCAGTACTTC; CDR3 protein: CASTLRGEETQYF
J gene: TRBJ1-5; clone size: NA; V gene: TRBV7-8; D gene: NA; CDR3 DNA: TGTGCCAGCAGCTTTCCCCCCGCGGGGAATCAGCCCCAGCATTTT; CDR3 protein: CASSFPPAGNQPQHF
J gene: TRBJ1-3; clone size: NA; V gene: TRBV4-1; D gene: NA; CDR3 DNA: TGCGCCAGCAGCCAAGGATCGGGGGCAGGGGGAAACACCATATATTTT; CDR3 protein: CASSQGSGAGGNTIYF
J gene: TRBJ2-5; clone size: NA; V gene: TRBV4-3; D gene: NA; CDR3 DNA: TGCGCCAGCAGCCAAGATACGGGGGAGCCTCAAGAGACCCAGTACTTC; CDR3 protein: CASSQDTGEPQETQYF
J gene: TRBJ1-5; clone size: NA; V gene: TRBV5-3; D gene: NA; CDR3 DNA: TGTGCCCTAGGTAGAGGGAACCAGCCCCAGCATTTT; CDR3 protein: CALGRGNQPQHF
J gene: TRBJ2-3; clone size: NA; V gene: TRBV7-2; D gene: NA; CDR3 DNA: TGTGCCAGCAGCTCCCGAGAGGGAGGAGATACGCAGTATTTT; CDR3 protein: CASSSREGGDTQYF
J gene: TRBJ1-5; clone size: NA; V gene: TRBV19; D gene: TRBD1; CDR3 DNA: TGTGCCAGTAGTATAGTGGGACAGGGTCATCATCAGCCCCAGCATTTT; CDR3 protein: CASSIVGQGHHQPQHF
J gene: TRBJ1-6; clone size: NA; V gene: TRBV5-1; D gene: TRBD1; CDR3 DNA: TGCGCCAGCAGCCCTACCGACAGGGGCGCCCCCTATAATTCACCCCTCCACTTT; CDR3 protein: CASSPTDRGAPYNSPLHF
J gene: TRBJ2-7; clone size: NA; V gene: TRBV7-2; D gene: NA; CDR3 DNA: TGTGCCAGCAGCTTAGAACCGAGCACCTACGAGCAGTACTTC; CDR3 protein: CASSLEPSTYEQYF
J gene: TRBJ2-5; clone size: NA; V gene: TRBV5-4; D gene: NA; CDR3 DNA: TGTGCCAGCAGCTTGGGACTAGACCAAGAGACCCAGTACTTC; CDR3 protein: CASSLGLDQETQYF
J gene: TRBJ1-5; clone size: NA; V gene: TRBV6-6; D gene: NA; CDR3 DNA: TGTGCCAGCAGTTACTCGAGGGACACAGGCAATCAGCCCCAGCATTTT; CDR3 protein: CASSYSRDTGNQPQHF
J gene: TRBJ2-2; clone size: NA; V gene: TRBV18; D gene: NA; CDR3 DNA: TGTGCCAGCTCACCTATCCCCAGCGACTTCTACACCGGGGAGCTGTTTTTT; CDR3 protein: CASSPIPSDFYTGELFF
J gene: TRBJ2-2; clone size: NA; V gene: TRBV9; D gene: NA; CDR3 DNA: TGTGCCAGCAGCGGACGGAGGATGCGAGGGAGCCCCGGGGAGCTGTTTTTT; CDR3 protein: CASSGRRMRGSPGELFF
J gene: TRBJ1-5; clone size: few; V gene: TRBV28; D gene: NA; CDR3 DNA: TGTGCCAGCAGTTTTCCGGGAAGCAATCAGCCCCAGCATTTT; CDR3 protein: CASSFPGSNQPQHF
J gene: TRBJ2-3; clone size: NA; V gene: TRBV2; D gene: NA; CDR3 DNA: TGTGCCAGCAGTCTGCGGGATAGCACAGATACGCAGTATTTT; CDR3 protein: CASSLRDSTDTQYF
J gene: TRBJ2-3; clone size: once; V gene: TRBV7-2; D gene: NA; CDR3 DNA: TGTGCCAGCAGCTTAGGGGTGGGGGCCACAGATACGCAGTATTTT; CDR3 protein: CASSLGVGATDTQYF
J gene: TRBJ1-3; clone size: NA; V gene: TRBV19; D gene: TRBD1; CDR3 DNA: TGTGCCAGTAGCGAACAGGGGTCGCGGAACACCATATATTTT; CDR3 protein: CASSEQGSRNTIYF
J gene: TRBJ2-2; clone size: NA; V gene: TRBV6-1; D gene: TRBD1; CDR3 DNA: TGTGCCAGCCGACAGGGAAACACCGGGGAGCTGTTTTTT; CDR3 protein: CASRQGNTGELFF
J gene: TRBJ1-2; clone size: NA; V gene: TRBV5-6; D gene: TRBD1; CDR3 DNA: TGTGCCAGCAGCCAACCGGACGGACAGGGGGCATTTGGCTACACCTTC; CDR3 protein: CASSQPDGQGAFGYTF
J gene: TRBJ2-6; clone size: NA; V gene: TRBV19; D gene: NA; CDR3 DNA: TGTGCCAGTTCGAACAGGTCTCCGGGCGGGGTCCTGACTTTC; CDR3 protein: CASSNRSPGGVLTF
J gene: TRBJ1-4; clone size: NA; V gene: TRBV7-2; D gene: NA; CDR3 DNA: TGTGCCAGCAGCATCAGGGGAGGGGGGAATGAAAAACTGTTTTTT; CDR3 protein: CASSIRGGGNEKLFF
J gene: TRBJ1-4; clone size: NA; V gene: TRBV7-9; D gene: NA; CDR3 DNA: TGTGCCAGCAGCTTAGGGGGCTCCCCCACCCAACCGTTTTTT; CDR3 protein: CASSLGGSPTQPFF
J gene: TRBJ2-5; clone size: once; V gene: TRBV11-2; D gene: TRBD2; CDR3 DNA: TGTGCCAGCAGCTTACAGGGAGGGGTAGAGACCCAGTACTTC; CDR3 protein: CASSLQGGVETQYF
J gene: TRBJ2-2; clone size: NA; V gene: TRBV7-3; D gene: TRBD2; CDR3 DNA: TGTGCCAGCAGCATAAATAGCGGGCGATACACCGGGGAGCTGTTTTTT; CDR3 protein: CASSINSGRYTGELFF
J gene: TRBJ1-3; clone size: NA; V gene: TRBV5-8; D gene: NA; CDR3 DNA: TGTGCCAGCAGCTCAGGACAGATCTCTGGAAACACCATATATTTT; CDR3 protein: CASSSGQISGNTIYF
J gene: TRBJ1-5; clone size: NA; V gene: TRBV21-1; D gene: NA; CDR3 DNA: TGTGCCAGCAGCAAATCAGGGACTCAGCCCCAGCATTTT; CDR3 protein: CASSKSGTQPQHF
J gene: TRBJ2-7; clone size: NA; V gene: TRBV19; D gene: TRBD1; CDR3 DNA: TGTGCCAGTGGCAACCGGGACAGGTCCTACGAGCAGTACTTC; CDR3 protein: CASGNRDRSYEQYF
J gene: TRBJ2-3; clone size: NA; V gene: TRBV6-1; D gene: NA; CDR3 DNA: TGTGCCAGCAGTGGGGTCGGGACACGGGGCGGGGGTACGCAGTATTTT; CDR3 protein: CASSGVGTRGGGTQYF
J gene: TRBJ1-4; clone size: NA; V gene: TRBV28; D gene: TRBD1; CDR3 DNA: TGTGCCAGCAGTACAGGGGCCCTGGGGAGTAATGAAAAACTGTTTTTT; CDR3 protein: CASSTGALGSNEKLFF
J gene: TRBJ2-1; clone size: NA; V gene: TRBV28; D gene: NA; CDR3 DNA: TGTGCCAGCAGTTCCCTGGACGGACAAAGCTCCTACAATGAGCAGTTCTTC; CDR3 protein: CASSSLDGQSSYNEQFF
J gene: TRBJ2-6; clone size: few; V gene: TRBV5-1; D gene: NA; CDR3 DNA: TGCGCCAGCAGCTTCGGGGACGGAAACTCTGGGGCCAACGTCCTGACTTTC; CDR3 protein: CASSFGDGNSGANVLTF
J gene: TRBJ2-5; clone size: once; V gene: TRBV7-9; D gene: TRBD2; CDR3 DNA: TGTGCCAGCAGCTTATCCAGCGGGGGCCAAGAGACCCGGTACTTC; CDR3 protein: CASSLSSGGQETRYF
J gene: TRBJ1-4; clone size: NA; V gene: TRBV28; D gene: NA; CDR3 DNA: TGTGCCAGCAGACTTGGCGGTGGTGAAAAACTGTTTTTT; CDR3 protein: CASRLGGGEKLFF
J gene: TRBJ1-6; clone size: NA; V gene: TRBV6-5; D gene: NA; CDR3 DNA: TGTGCCAGCAGTTATGAGGGTAGCGATTCACCCCTCCACTTT; CDR3 protein: CASSYEGSDSPLHF
J gene: TRBJ2-5; clone size: NA; V gene: TRBV15; D gene: NA; CDR3 DNA: TGTGCCACCAGCAGAGATCCGGCGCAAGAGACCCAGTACTTC; CDR3 protein: CATSRDPAQETQYF
J gene: TRBJ2-5; clone size: NA; V gene: TRBV9; D gene: TRBD1; CDR3 DNA: TGTGCCAGCGTCCCCGGGACAGGGAGTTGGGAGACCCAGTACTTC; CDR3 protein: CASVPGTGSWETQYF
J gene: TRBJ2-5; clone size: NA; V gene: TRBV7-9; D gene: NA; CDR3 DNA: TGTGCCAGCAGCCCAGGCGGACGGTACCAAGAGACCCAGTACTTC; CDR3 protein: CASSPGGRYQETQYF
J gene: TRBJ2-3; clone size: NA; V gene: TRBV4-2; D gene: TRBD2; CDR3 DNA: TGTGCCAGCAGCCCTAGCGGGGGGAGCACAGATACGCAGTATTTT; CDR3 protein: CASSPSGGSTDTQYF
J gene: TRBJ1-1; clone size: NA; V gene: TRBV10-3; D gene: TRBD1; CDR3 DNA: TGTGCCATCGCGTGGGGACAGGGGAATATGAACACTGAAGCTTTCTTT; CDR3 protein: CAIAWGQGNMNTEAFF
J gene: TRBJ2-1; clone size: NA; V gene: TRBV7-9; D gene: NA; CDR3 DNA: TGTGCCAGCACCGAGGTGGGGGGCGCGTCCCAGTTCTTC; CDR3 protein: CASTEVGGASQFF